This TCR beta chain was captured by sequencing in a study of human T cells and chemical hapten exposure. Whole-study context: Patch tests put 0.01% DPC on the upper back, and the results were checked at 6 days.

A few counts support this clonotype. The antigen is undetermined. Study-level points and caveats: Once DPC sensitization occurred, TCRs above 1 in 1000 frequency showed no change. Expanded TCRs grouped into significantly more large CDR3 similarity clusters than controls produced.

Trimming removed 4 bases from V and 4 bases from J; junction bases left unmatched: 6. The CDR3 runs to 15 residues. Germline CDR1 LGHNA, CDR2 YSLEER. TCRdb independently ran MiXCR on the RACE reads; one entry per CDR3 protein. The data contain some 110,000 distinct CDR3 sequences, over 9% of them singletons. Specified time point: patch test 3, about 24 weeks after DPC sensitization. This sample's treatment: therapeutic diphenylcyclopropenone sensitization with weekly scalp DPC. The material was whole blood, obtained in connection with sensitization to the hapten diphenylcyclopropenone (DPC). The TCR sequence derives from a woman aged 45-65 years with alopecia areata. Some clones in this sample may be carry-over from other donors' samples. The chain links TRBV4-3 to TRBJ2-3; 9 bases line up with TRBD2. The CDR3 region is CASSRSGRSPDTQYF. The DNA for the CDR3 is TGCGCCAGCAGCCGGAGCGGGAGGAGTCCAGATACGCAGTATTTT.